The 19 T cell receptor beta chains in this list originate from one sample, sequenced in a study of blood T cells in healthy people across ages (dated by TCRdb to the mid-2010s). Library preparation used 5' RACE. The instrument was an Illumina HiSeq 2500. A second PCR of about 7 to 12 cycles was run with a J-beta primer mix and a sample-barcoded 5' primer. The raw public data were reprocessed by TCRdb itself: fastp quality trimming at Q25, MiXCR clonotype calling, in-frame beta chains only. Under each unique CDR3 protein, matching rows form one entry showing the most common genes and DNA. The sample includes around 1,600,000 distinct CDR3 sequences, with approximately 43% observed a single time. Just over 4% of the sample lies in the top ten. The sequenced sample was blood. Receptor source: a woman aged 18-35 years in good health.

DNA of the CDR3: TGTGCCAGCAGCCAATTCCAGTTCTACGAGCAGTACTTC. Amino acid sequence: CASSQFQFYEQYF. The V and J genes are TRBV3-1 and TRBJ2-4, with D unclear. TRBJ2-7 explains the end of the DNA better; the J call may be wrong. This CDR3 is built from 13 residues. The germline gives CDR1 LGHDT, CDR2 YNNKEL (reference sequence).

Written as DNA, the CDR3 is TGCAGTGCTAGGGGGGCAGGGCAGGGGGCGGAGGATACGCAGTATTTT. Amino acid sequence: CSARGAGQGAEDTQYF. The rearrangement links TRBV20-1 to TRBJ2-3; the match to TRBD1 covers 8 bases. CDR3 length: 16 residues. V shed 3 bases and J 6 bases; nucleotides not matched to a gene: 14. Germline V CDR1 and CDR2: DFQATT, SNEGSKA (reference sequence).

V usage is TRBV14 and J usage is TRBJ1-2, with no clear D. CDR1 is SGHDN and CDR2 is FVKESK in the germline V gene. The V end lost 1 base, the J end lost 2 bases, and 20 bases lay between the germline ends. The length of the CDR3 is 18 residues. The CDR3 protein is CASSQAAGRRGLNYGYTF. As DNA, the CDR3 is TGTGCCAGCAGCCAAGCGGCGGGAAGACGCGGTTTAAACTATGGCTACACCTTC.

The rearrangement uses TRBV2 and TRBJ2-2; TRBD2 matches 7 bases. The CDR3 is 16 residues long. Trimming took 7 bases from V and 0 from J; bases not matched to a gene: 8. From germline, CDR1 is SNHLY and CDR2 FYNNEI. The CDR3 coding sequence is TGTGCCAGCAACATGGGGGGAGGGCCGAACACCGGGGAGCTGTTTTTT. It is translated as CASNMGGGPNTGELFF.

The chain carries TRBV6-6 and TRBJ1-2; TRBD1 is a possible D gene (5 bases). This CDR3 region has 15 residues. Trimming shortened V by 4 bases and J by 8 bases, and 20 bases separated the two germline ends. Germline CDR1 is MNHNY and CDR2 is SVGAGI (reference sequence). The chain's CDR3 is CASSLGSGPLNGYTF. CDR3 DNA sequence: TGTGCCAGCAGTTTAGGGTCGGGACCCCTCAACGGCTACACCTTC.

V and J are TRBV10-3 and TRBJ2-2; 9 bases match TRBD1. Germline V gives CDR1 ENHRY, CDR2 SYGVKD. This CDR3 region has 13 residues. V was clipped by 6 bases and J by 6 bases; unmatched bases: 2. The CDR3 DNA is TGTGCCATCAGGGGACAGGGTTCCGGGGAGCTGTTTTTT. Translating gives CAIRGQGSGELFF.

The chain links TRBV12-3 or TRBV12-4 to TRBJ2-4; the match to TRBD1 covers 9 bases. V was pared by 6 bases and J by 7 bases, with 7 bases of the junction left unmatched. The CDR3 runs to 14 residues. This chain's CDR3 is CASRWDREMNIQYF. CDR3 nucleotides: TGTGCCAGCAGATGGGACAGGGAAATGAACATTCAGTACTTC.

This clonotype was observed once. One end of the junction varies from germline; a read error may be responsible. The J gene is TRBJ1-5, the V gene TRBV27, with D possibly being TRBD1 (5 bases). The CDR3 loop spans 16 amino acids. In germline, CDR1 is MNHEY, CDR2 SMNVEV (reference sequence). The chain's CDR3 is CACSLDFRDSNQPQHF. CDR3 nucleotide sequence: TGTGCCTGCAGTTTAGATTTCAGGGACAGCAATCAGCCCCAGCATTTT.

This clonotype was seen only a few times. The J gene is TRBJ2-3, the V gene TRBV4-3, with D possibly being TRBD1 or TRBD2 (5 bases each). This CDR3 spans 15 amino acids. The germline V gene encodes CDR1 LGHNA and CDR2 YSLEER. V was shortened by 0 bases and J by 4 bases, with 11 bases between the two germline ends. CDR3 loop: CASSQDQRGSDTQYF. In nucleotides, the CDR3 is TGCGCCAGCAGCCAAGATCAGAGGGGCTCAGATACGCAGTATTTT.

There are a few counts of this clonotype. The V gene is TRBV12-3 or TRBV12-4, the J gene TRBJ2-1; no clear D gene. The tail of the sequence fits TRBJ2-7 better, so the J call may be wrong. This CDR3 contains 14 residues. The CDR3 loop reads CASKGDPTYNEQYF. DNA of the CDR3: TGTGCCAGCAAAGGAGACCCAACCTACAATGAGCAGTACTTC.

This clonotype was observed a single time. This chain connects TRBV27 to TRBJ2-3, with TRBD2 as a possible D gene (5 bases). The CDR3 runs 16 residues. Germline V CDR1 and CDR2: MNHEY, SMNVEV (reference sequence). Between the trimmed V and J ends, which lost 5 bases and 3 bases, there was a span of 18 bases. This CDR3 reads CASSPLATRGTDTQYF. The CDR3 nucleotides are TGTGCCAGCAGTCCCCTGGCCACTAGAGGAACAGATACGCAGTATTTT.

This clonotype was found many times. The chain links TRBV3-1 to TRBJ2-6; D might be TRBD1 (6 bases). CDR3 length equals 17 residues. In germline, CDR1 is LGHDT, CDR2 YNNKEL (reference sequence). The V end lost 0 bases, the J end lost 1 base, and 10 bases lay between the germline ends. The DNA for the CDR3 is TGTGCCAGCAGCCAAGAGGACAGCCCTTCTGGGGCCAACGTCCTGACTTTC. Translating gives CASSQEDSPSGANVLTF.

This clonotype was detected only a few times. The chain couples TRBV4-3 to TRBJ2-1; D unclear. The CDR3 contains 15 residues. Germline V gene sequence: CDR1 LGHNA, CDR2 YSLEER. V gave up 0 bases and J gave up 5 bases, with 11 bases separating them. The DNA for the CDR3 is TGCGCCAGCAGCCAAGATCGCGTAGGGAACAATGAGCAGTTCTTC. Protein sequence: CASSQDRVGNNEQFF.

The chain is built from TRBV24-1 and TRBJ2-2; D might be TRBD2 (6 bases). The CDR3 runs to 18 residues. Germline lookup yields CDR1 KGHDR and CDR2 SFDVKD. V was trimmed by 9 bases and J by 0 bases, leaving 22 bases between them. The CDR3 sequence is CATGLPSSGEANTGELFF. The CDR3 DNA sequence: TGTGCCACCGGACTCCCCTCGTCGGGGGAAGCGAACACCGGGGAGCTGTTTTTT.

Only a few counts were recorded for this clonotype. J is TRBJ1-2 and V is TRBV4-2; TRBD1 might be the D (6 bases). This CDR3 contains 16 residues. The germline V and J ends were trimmed by 0 bases and 4 bases, with 15 bases remaining between them. The germline gives CDR1 LGHNA, CDR2 YNFKEQ. The CDR3 protein is CASSQDGGQNSYGYTF. The CDR3 DNA is TGTGCCAGCAGCCAAGATGGGGGACAAAACTCCTATGGCTACACCTTC.

The genes are TRBV9 and TRBJ2-1; tentatively, D is TRBD2 (5 bases). CDR1 is SGDLS, CDR2 YYNGEE, per germline. The CDR3 is made up of 15 amino acids. V was clipped by 0 bases and J by 3 bases, with 10 bases between them. CDR3 sequence (DNA): TGTGCCAGCAGCGTAGAAGTCAGCGGCTACAATGAGCAGTTCTTC. Its translation: CASSVEVSGYNEQFF. The complete variable domain, with remaining parts taken from reference TRBV9 and TRBJ2-1, reads DSGVTQTPKHLITATGQRVTLRCSPRSGDLSVYWYQQSLDQGLQFLIQYYNGEERAKGNILERFSAQQFPDLHSELNLSSLELGDSALYFCASSVEVSGYNEQFFGPGTRLTVL.

This clonotype was observed a handful of times. DNA of the CDR3: TGTGCCAGCAGCCAGCAGGGGTATTCCTATGGCTACACCTTC. Amino acids: CASSQQGYSYGYTF. The V and J genes are TRBV3-1 and TRBJ1-2; tentative D call: TRBD1 (6 bases). V was clipped by 3 bases and J by 4 bases, with 12 bases between them. This CDR3 comprises 14 residues. Germline V gene sequence: CDR1 LGHDT, CDR2 YNNKEL (reference sequence).

With regard to this clonotype: Just one base apart from a much larger clone, this may be a read error. The chain has TRBV12-3 or TRBV12-4 and TRBJ2-5; D call uncertain. This CDR3 has 11 residues. Trimming stripped 8 bases from V and 11 bases from J, with 15 bases between. CDR3 protein: CASGVLGEQYF. CDR3 sequence (DNA): TGTGCCAGCGGCGTTTTAGGTGAGCAGTACTTC.

As to this clonotype: One junction end disagrees with the germline gene, perhaps due to a read error. The genes are TRBV6-5 and TRBJ2-5; TRBD1 matches at 8 bases. The DNA end favors TRBJ2-7, so the J call may be wrong. The CDR3 has 14 residues. Germline-derived CDR1 and CDR2 are MNHEY and SVGAGI. In DNA form, the CDR3 reads TGTACCAGCAGTCGACAGGGGTGGAACTACGAGCAGTACTTC. It translates to CTSSRQGWNYEQYF.